Following are 29 T cell receptor beta chains from one sample sequenced in a study of shared clonotypes between healthy human individuals (dated by TCRdb to 2020 to 2022). The protocol used for the library was the immunoSEQ multiplex PCR assay. TCRdb retrieved this table from immuneACCESS and kept in-frame rearrangements only. Not all clones are present; in checked studies, unresolved V genes account for under half, and no reason is known for the remainder. The sample table contains 1.6 million or so clones; only one count was recorded for around 98.5% of them. 0.36% of the sample is held by the ten biggest clonotypes. The specimen was naive CD4+ T cells sorted from blood. The cell subset or site label, read with the paper, signifies: CD45RA+ positively selected. The receptors were gathered from a young man in good health.

A note on this clone: The sample carries other DNA sequences with the same CDR3. The rearrangement uses TRBV2 and TRBJ1-2; D remains ambiguous. The ends were cut back, 3 bases at V and 3 bases at J, with 5 bases in the middle. This CDR3 is 12 amino acids long. Germline CDR1 SNHLY, CDR2 FYNNEI. The CDR3 DNA follows: TGTGCCAGCAGTGACCGCGACTATGGCTACACCTTC. It yields the protein CASSDRDYGYTF.

The V call is TRBV7-9, the J call TRBJ2-3; no definite D call. This CDR3 region has 12 residues. Germline V CDR1 and CDR2: SEHNR, FQNEAQ (reference sequence). Between the trimmed V and J ends, which lost 5 bases and 6 bases, there was a span of 9 bases. CDR3 residues: CASSPKGDTQYF. The CDR3 bases are TGTGCCAGCAGCCCCAAAGGGGATACGCAGTATTTT.

The J gene is TRBJ1-1, the V gene TRBV11-2; D is perhaps TRBD1 (5 bases). Trimming took off 5 bases at V and 4 bases at J, with 17 bases between the two ends. The CDR3 extends over 15 amino acids. Germline V gene sequence: CDR1 SGHAT, CDR2 FQNNGV. CDR3 nucleotide sequence: TGTGCCAGCAGCCGAAGCAGGGTCTTATCCACTGAAGCTTTCTTT. Amino acid sequence: CASSRSRVLSTEAFF.

CDR3 region: CASSRGGLRTFLHEQYF. The CDR3 nucleotides are TGTGCCAGCAGTAGGGGGGGACTTCGGACTTTTCTCCACGAGCAGTACTTC. This chain joins TRBV14 and TRBJ2-7; the D gene is possibly TRBD2 (7 bases). The CDR3 sequence is 17 residues long. The germline gives CDR1 SGHDN, CDR2 FVKESK. Deletions cut 6 bases from V and 5 bases from J, with 26 bases between.

V and J are TRBV2 and TRBJ2-3; TRBD2 is a possible D gene (6 bases). Germline V lookup: CDR1 SNHLY, CDR2 FYNNEI. V lost 4 bases to trimming and J lost 2 bases, with 10 bases between them. The length of the CDR3 is 14 residues. The CDR3 region has the DNA TGTGCCAGCAGTGGGCGGGGAACCACAGATACGCAGTATTTT. This gives the protein CASSGRGTTDTQYF.

The chain uses TRBV2 and TRBJ2-2, with 13 positions matching TRBD2. The V and J ends lost 6 bases and 6 bases, in that order; junction bases with no gene match: 4. Germline V gene lookup returns CDR1 SNHLY and CDR2 FYNNEI. The length of the CDR3 is 15 residues. CDR3 in DNA: TGTGCCAGCAGAAAGACTAGCGGGAGGCCCGGGGAGCTGTTTTTT. Amino acid sequence: CASRKTSGRPGELFF.

The rearrangement uses TRBV14 and TRBJ2-7, with unresolved D. Germline V gene lookup returns CDR1 SGHDN and CDR2 FVKESK. The CDR3 runs to 14 residues. V was cut by 0 bases and J by 8 bases, with 14 bases left in between. The CDR3, as DNA: TGTGCCAGCAGCCAAGACGGGCTCCTTCGGAAGCAGTACTTC. It is translated as CASSQDGLLRKQYF.

This rearrangement joins TRBV5-6 to TRBJ1-2; TRBD1 aligns across 7 bases. J lost 2 bases, V lost 5 bases, and 6 bases had no gene match. The CDR3 runs to 14 residues. Germline CDR1 reads SGHDT; CDR2 reads YYEEEE. The chain's CDR3 is CASSIQGVNYGYTF. The CDR3 coding sequence is TGTGCCAGCAGTATCCAGGGGGTGAACTATGGCTACACCTTC.

Comments on this clone: Other DNA variants within this sample encode the same CDR3. The gene calls are TRBV5-4 and TRBJ1-1; D unclear. The CDR3 contains 12 residues. Per germline, CDR1 SGHNT and CDR2 YYREEE (reference sequence). V shed 2 bases and J shed 2 bases, with 4 bases lying between them. The CDR3 is CASSLINTEAFF. CDR3 coding DNA: TGTGCCAGCAGCTTAATTAACACTGAAGCTTTCTTT.

This chain links TRBV6-4 with TRBJ2-2, with D perhaps TRBD2 (5 bases). This CDR3 contains 17 residues. Germline V gives CDR1 MRHNA, CDR2 SNTAGT. Trimming took off 0 bases at V and 4 bases at J, with 15 bases between the two ends. As DNA, the CDR3 is TGTGCCAGCAGTGACTCGATGGGGAGATTGGGCACCGGGGAGCTGTTTTTT. Its translation: CASSDSMGRLGTGELFF.

This sequence joins TRBV19 and TRBJ2-7, with D possibly being TRBD1 (6 bases). CDR3 length: 14 amino acids. V lost 5 bases to trimming and J lost 0 bases, with 11 bases between them. CDR1 is LNHDA, CDR2 SQIVND, per germline (reference sequence). The CDR3 DNA reads TGTGCCAGTAGTTCGAGGGACAACTCCTACGAGCAGTACTTC. This sequence encodes CASSSRDNSYEQYF.

The CDR3 loop reads CASSMTGGGYYEQYF. In DNA, the CDR3 is TGTGCCAGCAGCATGACAGGGGGCGGCTATTACGAGCAGTACTTC. The chain uses TRBV7-8 and TRBJ2-7; 10 nucleotides agree with TRBD1. Trimming took 5 bases from V and 4 from J; bases not matched to a gene: 8. Germline V gene sequence: CDR1 SGHVS, CDR2 FQNEAQ. This CDR3 comprises 15 residues.

This sequence joins TRBV6-5 and TRBJ2-5; TRBD2 matches at 8 bases. The J segment lost 0 bases and the V segment lost 5 bases, leaving 2 bases of the junction unmatched. Germline CDR1 is MNHEY and CDR2 is SVGAGI. This CDR3 is built from 14 residues. CDR3: CASSRREDQETQYF. CDR3 in DNA: TGTGCCAGCAGTCGGCGGGAGGACCAAGAGACCCAGTACTTC.

The chain carries TRBV2 and TRBJ2-2; a weak D match, TRBD1 (5 bases). Germline assignment: CDR1 SNHLY and CDR2 FYNNEI. Between the trimmed V and J ends, which lost 6 bases and 3 bases, there was a span of 11 bases. CDR3 size: 14 residues. The CDR3 here is CASRSSRDTGELFF. The CDR3 DNA follows: TGTGCCAGCAGGTCGAGCAGGGACACCGGGGAGCTGTTTTTT.

V usage is TRBV7-3 and J usage is TRBJ2-5; D possibly corresponds to TRBD1 (6 bases). This CDR3 is built from 15 residues. V was shortened by 5 bases and J by 8 bases, with 21 bases between the two germline ends. Germline lookup yields CDR1 SGHTA and CDR2 FQGTGA. The CDR3 DNA reads as TGTGCCAGCAGCGTATCAAAAGGGGACACCGAAACCCAGTACTTC. Its translation is CASSVSKGDTETQYF.

The rearrangement links TRBV5-1 to TRBJ1-1; D possibly corresponds to TRBD1 (6 bases). Germline CDR1 SGHRS, CDR2 YFSETQ. The CDR3 is 13 residues long. V shed 6 bases and J shed 1 base, with 10 bases lying between them. The CDR3 region is CASMIGGNTEAFF. The CDR3 bases are TGCGCCAGCATGATAGGGGGGAACACTGAAGCTTTCTTT.

CDR3 nucleotide sequence: TGTGCCAGCAGGGGGCGTGGCTACACCTTC. This gives the protein CASRGRGYTF. The V call is TRBV7-4, the J call TRBJ1-2, with D maybe TRBD1 (5 bases). V lost 6 bases to trimming and J lost 7 bases, with 6 bases between them. From germline, CDR1 is SGHVT and CDR2 SQSDAQ. The CDR3 runs 10 residues.

The chain recombines TRBV5-1 with TRBJ2-1; tentatively, D is TRBD1 or TRBD2 (6 bases each). The V end was cut by 4 bases, the J end by 4 bases, with 15 bases between. Germline assignment: CDR1 SGHRS and CDR2 YFSETQ. The CDR3 consists of 15 residues. The chain's CDR3 is CASSLSTGTYNEQFF. CDR3 nucleotide sequence: TGCGCCAGCAGCCTTTCTACAGGGACTTACAATGAGCAGTTCTTC.

The chain links TRBV28 to TRBJ2-6, with D possibly TRBD2 on 6 matching bases. Germline CDR1 is MDHEN and CDR2 is SYDVKM. The CDR3 length is 16 residues. V was shortened by 5 bases and J by 2 bases, with 13 bases between the two germline ends. CDR3 sequence (DNA): TGTGCCAGCAGTAGCCAATGGGGGGCTGGGGCCAACGTCCTGACTTTC. As protein: CASSSQWGAGANVLTF.

Turning to this clone: Given the absence of the conserved phenylalanine or tryptophan at the CDR3 end, a read error is likely. It is unclear where the CDR3 begins or ends on the DNA, so no DNA is shown, and the CDR3 is as TCRdb lists it. CDR3 in amino acids: CASSEGLAI. The chain recombines TRBV2 with TRBJ2-7; the D call TRBD2 from the table was never checked on the DNA. Germline lookup yields CDR1 SNHLY and CDR2 FYNNEI. Counting both end residues, the CDR3 totals 9 amino acids.

In the case of this clone: A junction boundary mismatches the germline segment, possibly from a read error. The chain recombines TRBV7-4 with TRBJ2-7; 11 nucleotides align to TRBD2. Per the germline V gene, CDR1 is SGHVT and CDR2 is SQSDAQ. CDR3 length: 19 residues. CDR3 loop: CASGLARRLAGGIIYEQYF. CDR3 DNA sequence: TGTGCCAGCGGCTTAGCGCGACGGCTAGCGGGAGGAATAATCTACGAGCAGTACTTC.

In its sample, this clone was seen once. The chain joins TRBV5-4 to TRBJ1-5; TRBD1 is a possible D gene (5 bases). Trimming removed 0 bases at V and 0 bases at J, with 10 bases between. The CDR3 runs 16 residues. The V gene's germline CDR1 is SGHNT and CDR2 YYREEE (reference sequence). CDR3 protein: CASSLGGASSNQPQHF. In DNA form, the CDR3 reads TGTGCCAGCAGCTTGGGAGGGGCGAGTAGCAATCAGCCCCAGCATTTT.

This clone was picked up one time. This chain joins TRBV7-9 and TRBJ2-1; 9 bases align to TRBD1. Germline V gene sequence: CDR1 SEHNR, CDR2 FQNEAQ (reference sequence). J lost 7 bases, V lost 5 bases, and 12 bases had no gene match. CDR3 size: 16 residues. This CDR3 is CASSIWGQGMWNEQFF. The CDR3 DNA reads TGTGCCAGCAGCATATGGGGACAGGGCATGTGGAATGAGCAGTTCTTC.

Note on this clone: Other nucleotide sequences in the sample specify the same CDR3. The V gene is TRBV5-4, the J gene TRBJ2-7; the D gene is possibly TRBD1 (6 bases). Germline V CDR1 and CDR2: SGHNT, YYREEE (reference sequence). With 0 bases removed from V and 3 bases from J, the gap between germline ends came to 7 bases. The CDR3 extends over 13 amino acids. The CDR3 protein is CASSLVGGYEQYF. Written as DNA, the CDR3 is TGTGCCAGCAGCTTGGTAGGGGGCTACGAGCAGTACTTC.

The chain carries TRBV6-6 and TRBJ1-1, with D perhaps matching TRBD1 (6 bases). Germline loops: CDR1 MNHNY, CDR2 SVGAGI (reference sequence). Trimming removed 6 bases from V and 3 bases from J, with 20 bases in between. This CDR3 comprises 16 residues. The CDR3 sequence: CASSYIRGGPDTEAFF. The CDR3 nucleotides read TGTGCCAGCAGCTATATCCGGGGGGGCCCGGACACTGAAGCTTTCTTT.

V and J are TRBV10-3 and TRBJ2-2, with unresolved D. The germline CDR1 and CDR2 sequences are ENHRY and SYGVKD. The ends were cut back, 4 bases at V and 5 bases at J, with 20 bases in the middle. The CDR3 is made up of 17 amino acids. The CDR3 spells CAISGGSRRGFTGELFF. Written as DNA, the CDR3 is TGTGCCATCAGTGGAGGTAGCAGGAGAGGCTTTACCGGGGAGCTGTTTTTT.

V and J are TRBV7-9 and TRBJ2-1; 7 positions agree with TRBD2. J was trimmed by 4 bases and V by 2 bases; bases with no gene match: 5. CDR1 and CDR2 from the germline V gene are SEHNR and FQNEAQ (reference sequence). The CDR3 runs to 15 residues. CDR3 in DNA: TGTGCCAGCAGCTTACCGGGAGGACCATACAATGAGCAGTTCTTC. It translates to CASSLPGGPYNEQFF.

V and J are TRBV10-3 and TRBJ1-5; 7 nucleotides agree with TRBD1. Germline values: CDR1 ENHRY, CDR2 SYGVKD. The V segment lost 2 bases and the J segment 5 bases; nucleotides outside the gene matches: 12. The CDR3 loop spans 17 amino acids. The CDR3, as DNA: TGTGCCATCAGTGAGGCCCCGGGACAGAGTTTCGATCAGCCCCAGCATTTT. It translates to CAISEAPGQSFDQPQHF.

The V and J genes are TRBV28 and TRBJ2-1, with a tentative D call TRBD2 (6 bases). Germline loops: CDR1 MDHEN, CDR2 SYDVKM. CDR3 length: 15 amino acids. The V and J ends lost 1 base and 5 bases respectively, with 12 bases between them. CDR3 nucleotide sequence: TGTGCCAGCAGTTTATCCGGGGACTGGGACAATGAGCAGTTCTTC. Translated: CASSLSGDWDNEQFF.